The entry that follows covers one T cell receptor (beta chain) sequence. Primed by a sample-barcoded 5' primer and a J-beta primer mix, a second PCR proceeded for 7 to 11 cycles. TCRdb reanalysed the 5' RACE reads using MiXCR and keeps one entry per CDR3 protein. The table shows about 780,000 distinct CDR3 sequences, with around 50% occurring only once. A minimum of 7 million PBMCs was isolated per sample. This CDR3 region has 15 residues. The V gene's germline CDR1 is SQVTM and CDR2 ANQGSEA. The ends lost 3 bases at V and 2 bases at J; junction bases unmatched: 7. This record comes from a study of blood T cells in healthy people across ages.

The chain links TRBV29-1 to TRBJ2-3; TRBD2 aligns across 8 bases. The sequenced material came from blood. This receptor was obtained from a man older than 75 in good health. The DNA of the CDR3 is TGCAGCGTTGAGAAGTCTAGCGGGCACACAGATACGCAGTATTTT. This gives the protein CSVEKSSGHTDTQYF.